Each of the 18 T cell receptor beta chains below was sequenced from the same sample in a study of shared T cell receptors in the human thymus. Repertoires were generated with immunoSEQ multiplex PCR, while TCRdb's copy carries only in-frame clones and drops some. The repertoire holds hundreds of thousands of clones, with around 87% as singletons. The sample was also linked to a second study, of human thymus T cells.

The sequenced sample consisted of thymocytes. All receptors come from a boy in the first two years of life with a congenital heart defect.

The chain uses TRBV5-4 and TRBJ1-2; TRBD1 aligns across 9 bases. CDR1 is SGHNT and CDR2 is YYREEE in the germline V gene (reference sequence). The CDR3 covers 16 residues. Trimming at V came to 5 bases and at J to 6 bases, leaving 14 bases not matched to a gene. The CDR3 is CASRISGQGWRNGYTF. The CDR3 DNA reads TGTGCCAGCAGGATCTCGGGACAGGGTTGGAGAAATGGCTACACCTTC.

This chain links TRBV2 with TRBJ1-4, with a possible D match to TRBD1 (6 bases). V lost 3 bases to trimming and J lost 4 bases, with 6 bases between them. The CDR3 covers 13 residues. The germline gives CDR1 SNHLY, CDR2 FYNNEI. CDR3 in amino acids: CASSDRGNEKLFF. The CDR3 DNA reads TGTGCCAGCAGTGACAGGGGTAATGAAAAACTGTTTTTT.

The chain couples TRBV4-3 to TRBJ1-3, with D possibly being TRBD1 (6 bases). Trimming shortened V by 0 bases and J by 0 bases, and 21 bases separated the two germline ends. The germline V gene has CDR1 LGHNA and CDR2 YSLEER. This CDR3 comprises 20 residues. The CDR3 DNA follows: TGCGCCAGCAGCCAAGAACCGGCCCCCGGACAGTTAAGCTCTGGAAACACCATATATTTT. Amino acid sequence: CASSQEPAPGQLSSGNTIYF.

The sample holds one count of this clone. The rearrangement uses TRBV7-9 and TRBJ1-1, with no clear D. CDR1 SEHNR and CDR2 FQNEAQ come from the germline V gene (reference sequence). The CDR3 has 14 residues. With 4 bases removed from V and 3 bases from J, the gap between germline ends came to 12 bases. The CDR3 DNA is TGTGCCAGCAGCTCGCGTAGAGGATACACTGAAGCTTTCTTT. Residues: CASSSRRGYTEAFF.

This rearrangement joins TRBV14 to TRBJ2-7; TRBD2 aligns across 12 bases. Trimming at V came to 3 bases and at J to 6 bases, leaving 6 bases not matched to a gene. This CDR3 comprises 15 residues. Germline V CDR1 and CDR2: SGHDN, FVKESK. The chain's CDR3 is CASSHSSGGACEQYF. The CDR3 nucleotides read TGTGCCAGCAGCCATTCTAGCGGGGGGGCCTGCGAGCAGTACTTC.

There are a few counts of this clone. The V call is TRBV5-4, the J call TRBJ2-7, with 16 bases that match TRBD2. Germline trimming cut 2 bases from V and 2 bases from J; bases unmatched to any gene: 7. Germline V gene lookup returns CDR1 SGHNT and CDR2 YYREEE (reference sequence). The CDR3 sequence is 18 residues long. CDR3 protein: CASSLEGGLAGGPYEQYF. Written as DNA, the CDR3 is TGTGCCAGCAGCTTAGAGGGGGGACTAGCGGGAGGGCCCTACGAGCAGTACTTC.

In this sample, this clone turned up a few times. The genes are TRBV20-1 and TRBJ1-4, with no clear D. CDR1 is DFQATT, CDR2 SNEGSKA, per germline (reference sequence). The CDR3 spans 11 residues. V lost 6 bases, J lost 8 bases, and 10 bases lay in between. The CDR3 loop reads CSAALREKLFF. CDR3 in DNA: TGCAGTGCCGCACTCCGGGAAAAACTGTTTTTT.

This chain uses TRBV28 with TRBJ2-2, with 7 bases lining up with TRBD2. The V and J ends lost 4 bases and 1 base, in that order; junction bases with no gene match: 9. The CDR3 runs 17 residues. Germline V CDR1 and CDR2: MDHEN, SYDVKM. The chain's CDR3 is CASSSRETSKNTGELFF. The CDR3 DNA reads as TGTGCCAGCAGTTCCCGGGAGACTAGCAAGAACACCGGGGAGCTGTTTTTT.

This chain links TRBV19 with TRBJ2-5; TRBD2 matches 12 bases. Germline loops: CDR1 LNHDA, CDR2 SQIVND (reference sequence). V dropped 5 bases and J dropped 9; count of bases not matched to a gene: 13. The length of the CDR3 is 16 residues. The CDR3 DNA reads as TGTGCCAGTAGTCCGGACCTGTCTAGCGGGAGGGGGTCCCAGTACTTC. It is translated as CASSPDLSSGRGSQYF.

The gene calls are TRBV14 and TRBJ2-1; 7 bases fit TRBD1. This CDR3 comprises 15 residues. V trimming: 3 bases; J trimming: 3 bases; junction bases outside the gene matches: 5. Looked up from germline, CDR1 is SGHDN and CDR2 is FVKESK. Here the CDR3 DNA reads TGTGCCAGCAGCCAGGAGACAGGGTACTACAATGAGCAGTTCTTC. This encodes CASSQETGYYNEQFF.

The chain uses TRBV4-3 and TRBJ2-7; D is ambiguous. Germline assignment: CDR1 LGHNA and CDR2 YSLEER. The length of the CDR3 is 15 residues. V lost 1 base and J lost 1, with 11 bases in between. CDR3 in amino acids: CASSQGLEKSYEQYF. DNA of the CDR3: TGCGCCAGCAGCCAAGGTCTAGAAAAATCCTACGAGCAGTACTTC.

The chain carries TRBV29-1 and TRBJ2-3, with 12 bases aligning to TRBD1. This CDR3 region has 20 residues. CDR1 is SQVTM and CDR2 is ANQGSEA in the germline V gene. Trimming took 3 bases from V and 3 from J; bases not matched to a gene: 19. CDR3: CSVEGTGTGGFLSGTDTQYF. In nucleotides, the CDR3 is TGCAGCGTTGAGGGAACCGGGACAGGGGGCTTCCTTTCGGGTACAGATACGCAGTATTTT.

This rearrangement joins TRBV7-9 to TRBJ1-2, with TRBD1 identical over 7 bases. The CDR3 totals 15 residues. From germline, CDR1 is SEHNR and CDR2 FQNEAQ (reference sequence). The ends lost 5 bases at V and 3 bases at J; junction bases unmatched: 9. This chain's CDR3 is CASSLYRGLDYGYTF. DNA for the CDR3: TGTGCCAGCAGCCTATACAGGGGTCTTGACTATGGCTACACCTTC. Full variable domain (rest looked up from reference TRBV7-9 and TRBJ1-2): DTGVSQNPRHKITKRGQNVTFRCDPISEHNRLYWYRQTLGQGPEFLTYFQNEAQLEKSRLLSDRFSAERPKGSFSTLEIQRTEQGDSAMYLCASSLYRGLDYGYTFGSGTRLTVV.

The CDR3, as DNA: TGTGCCAGTAGGAGGACTAGCGGGAGAGCGACAGATACGCAGTATTTT. Its translation is CASRRTSGRATDTQYF. The genes are TRBV19 and TRBJ2-3; 13 nucleotides align to TRBD2. The germline CDR1 and CDR2 sequences are LNHDA and SQIVND (reference sequence). The CDR3 runs to 16 residues. The J segment lost 3 bases and the V segment lost 6 bases, leaving 6 bases of the junction unmatched.

The rearrangement joins TRBV7-2 to TRBJ2-7, with TRBD1 matching 11 bases. The junction had 6 bases not matched to a gene; V was cut back by 0 bases and J by 5 bases. The germline CDR1 and CDR2 sequences are SGHTA and FQGNSA. The CDR3 runs 16 residues. CDR3: CASSLAVRTGGDEQYF. The CDR3 DNA follows: TGTGCCAGCAGCTTAGCAGTGCGGACAGGGGGCGACGAGCAGTACTTC.

The chain recombines TRBV28 with TRBJ1-1; D is possibly TRBD1 (6 bases). Germline CDR1 is MDHEN and CDR2 is SYDVKM. This CDR3 has 15 amino acids. Trimming shortened V by 4 bases and J by 2 bases, and 14 bases separated the two germline ends. CDR3 DNA: TGTGCCAGCAGTTACCCCGGGACACCCAACACTGAAGCTTTCTTT. This codes for CASSYPGTPNTEAFF. The variable domain in full, with the rest retrieved from reference TRBV28 and TRBJ1-1, is DVKVTQSSRYLVKRTGEKVFLECVQDMDHENMFWYRQDPGLGLRLIYFSYDVKMKEKGDIPEGYSVSREKKERFSLILESASTNQTSMYLCASSYPGTPNTEAFFGQGTRLTVV.

The rearrangement joins TRBV27 to TRBJ1-2; 7 bases are a match to TRBD1. Per germline, CDR1 MNHEY and CDR2 SMNVEV (reference sequence). V trimming: 2 bases; J trimming: 4 bases; junction bases outside the gene matches: 10. The CDR3 extends over 16 amino acids. The CDR3 loop is CASSLNSTGDGYGYTF. The DNA of the CDR3 is TGTGCCAGCAGTTTAAATTCTACAGGGGATGGCTATGGCTACACCTTC.

V usage is TRBV27 and J usage is TRBJ1-4, with 9 bases that match TRBD1. The CDR3 sequence is 15 residues long. V shed 5 bases and J 7 bases; nucleotides not matched to a gene: 8. Germline loops: CDR1 MNHEY, CDR2 SMNVEV (reference sequence). DNA for the CDR3: TGTGCCAGCAGTCCACAGGGGGCCAGGGGTGAAAAACTGTTTTTT. Its protein product is CASSPQGARGEKLFF.